This TCR beta chain was captured in a study of T cells in women clearing cervical HPV infection. Measured with immunoSEQ multiplex PCR; TCRdb has only the in-frame clones, and not every one. The record lists approximately 28,000 clones, of which the ten most abundant hold about 3%. Dot-blot hybridization genotyped cervical HPV amplified with MY09/MY11 PCR. Sequencing was done on a sample of blood buffy coat. This receptor was identified in a woman aged 18-70 years with a cervical HPV16 infection that either progressed to CIN3+ or cleared (not recorded which).

The CDR3 DNA, read in part, is TGTGCCAGCAGCTTGCAGGGAAAATCCTCCTACGAG. Its protein product is CASSLQGKSSYE. The CDR3, in full, reads CASSLQGKSSYEQYF. The gene calls are TRBV5-6 and TRBJ2-7, with D possibly being TRBD1 (5 bases). The read ends 3 residues before the CDR3 terminus; that terminus is restored from the germline J gene. The CDR3 is 15 amino acids. Germline CDR1 reads SGHDT; CDR2 reads YYEEEE. The V and J ends lost 1 base and 0 bases respectively, with 11 bases between them.